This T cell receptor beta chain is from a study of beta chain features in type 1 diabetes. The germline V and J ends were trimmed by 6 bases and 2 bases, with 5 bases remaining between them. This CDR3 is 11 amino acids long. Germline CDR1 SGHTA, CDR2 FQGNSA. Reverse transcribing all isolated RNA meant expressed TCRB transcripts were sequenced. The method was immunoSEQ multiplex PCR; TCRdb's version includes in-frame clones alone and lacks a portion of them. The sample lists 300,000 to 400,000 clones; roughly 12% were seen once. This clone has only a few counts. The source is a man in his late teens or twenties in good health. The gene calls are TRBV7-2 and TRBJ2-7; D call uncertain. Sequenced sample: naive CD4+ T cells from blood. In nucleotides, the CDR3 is TGTGCCAGCAGTATAACCTACGAGCAGTACTTC. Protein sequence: CASSITYEQYF.